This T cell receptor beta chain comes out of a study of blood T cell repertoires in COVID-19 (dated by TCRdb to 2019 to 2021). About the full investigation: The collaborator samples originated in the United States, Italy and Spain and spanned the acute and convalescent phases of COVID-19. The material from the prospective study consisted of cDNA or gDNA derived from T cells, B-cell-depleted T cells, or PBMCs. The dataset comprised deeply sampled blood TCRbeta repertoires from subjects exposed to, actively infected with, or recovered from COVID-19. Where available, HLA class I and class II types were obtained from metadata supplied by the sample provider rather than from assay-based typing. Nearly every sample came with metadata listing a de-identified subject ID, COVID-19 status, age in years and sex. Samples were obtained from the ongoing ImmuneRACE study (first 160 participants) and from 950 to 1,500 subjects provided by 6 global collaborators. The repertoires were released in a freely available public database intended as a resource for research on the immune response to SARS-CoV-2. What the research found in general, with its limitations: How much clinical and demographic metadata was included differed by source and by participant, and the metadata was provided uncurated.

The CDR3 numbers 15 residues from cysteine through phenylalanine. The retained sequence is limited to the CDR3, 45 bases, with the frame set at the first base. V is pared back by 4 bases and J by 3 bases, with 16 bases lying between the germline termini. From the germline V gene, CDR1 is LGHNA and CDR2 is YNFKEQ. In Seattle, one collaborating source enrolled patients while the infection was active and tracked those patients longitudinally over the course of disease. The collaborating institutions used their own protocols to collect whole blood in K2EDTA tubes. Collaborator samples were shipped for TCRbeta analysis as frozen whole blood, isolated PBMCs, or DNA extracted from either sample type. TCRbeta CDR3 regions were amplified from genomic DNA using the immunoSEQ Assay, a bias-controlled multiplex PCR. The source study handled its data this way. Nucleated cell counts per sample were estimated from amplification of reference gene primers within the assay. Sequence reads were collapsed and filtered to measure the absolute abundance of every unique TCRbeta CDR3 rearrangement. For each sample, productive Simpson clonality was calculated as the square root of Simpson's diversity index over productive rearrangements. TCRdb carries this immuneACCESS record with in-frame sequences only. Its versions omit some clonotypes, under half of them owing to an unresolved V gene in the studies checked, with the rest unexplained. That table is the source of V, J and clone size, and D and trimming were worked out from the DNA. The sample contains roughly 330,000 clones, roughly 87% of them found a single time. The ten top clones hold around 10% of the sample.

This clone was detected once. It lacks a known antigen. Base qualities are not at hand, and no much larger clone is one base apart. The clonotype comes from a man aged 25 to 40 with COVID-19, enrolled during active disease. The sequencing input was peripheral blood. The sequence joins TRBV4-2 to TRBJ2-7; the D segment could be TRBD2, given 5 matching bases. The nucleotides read TGTGCCAGCAGCCTAACTTTTAGCGATATCTACGAGCAGTACTTC. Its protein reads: CASSLTFSDIYEQYF.